The entry below describes one TCR beta chain. Its antigen is unknown. This sample is part of a study of graft-versus-host responses after intestinal transplantation. Whole-study context: Once they had received anti-thymocyte globulin induction, all recipients took tacrolimus and steroids for around three years.

The data were produced by immunoSEQ multiplex PCR, yet TCRdb's version contains in-frame clones alone and is incomplete. The sample contains some 110,000 clones, about 90% of which appear only once. Germline CDR1 and CDR2: MGHRA and YSYEKL. With 4 bases clipped from V and 8 bases from J, the junction kept 11 bases outside the gene matches. The CDR3 length is 15 residues. The clonotype originates from a human donor who received an intestinal transplant. The V gene is TRBV4-1, the J gene TRBJ1-5; 7 bases are a match to TRBD1. The sequencing used unstimulated CD4+ T cells sorted from spleen or lymph node cells, collected before intestinal transplant. CDR3 DNA: TGCGCCAGCAGCCCACTCACAGGGGCCGACGAGCCCCAGCATTTT. This gives the protein CASSPLTGADEPQHF.